These T cell receptor beta chains were read from a single sample in a study of identifying expanded T cells in peripheral blood. Assay used: immunoSEQ multiplex PCR; TCRdb lists only in-frame clones, some missing. Of about 100,000 clones in the sample, 88% were seen once. The material sequenced was blood. All receptors derive from a person aged 18 to 70 in good health. Both conserved end residues are part of each CDR3. A D gene is named only where the DNA matches it firmly. Clone size appears in some rows only: once, few, many, or a class for an expanded clone.

j_gene,abundance,d_gene,v_gene,CDR3aa,CDR3nt
TRBJ2-6,.,.,TRBV7-6,CASSLVTGANVLTF,TGTGCCAGCAGCTTAGTTACTGGGGCCAACGTCCTGACTTTC
TRBJ1-2,.,.,TRBV10-2,CASSDVRSYGYTF,TGCGCCAGCAGTGATGTCAGGAGCTATGGCTACACCTTC
TRBJ2-3,.,.,TRBV5-1,CASSLVVDTQYF,TGCGCCAGCAGCTTGGTCGTAGATACGCAGTATTTT
TRBJ2-7,.,TRBD2,TRBV14,CASSQGGRILYEQYF,TGTGCCAGCAGCCAGGGGGGGAGGATCCTCTACGAGCAGTACTTC
TRBJ1-2,once,.,TRBV5-6,CASSLDRYYGYTF,TGTGCCAGCAGCTTGGATCGATACTATGGCTACACCTTC
TRBJ2-2,.,TRBD2,TRBV4-2,CASSPGLAGAPGGELFF,TGTGCCAGCAGCCCCGGACTAGCGGGAGCCCCCGGCGGGGAGCTGTTTTTT
TRBJ2-5,.,.,TRBV5-4,CASSSGGPLYF,TGTGCCAGCAGCTCTGGTGGCCCTTTGTACTTC
TRBJ1-2,.,.,TRBV6-1,CASSENPARGYGYTF,TGTGCCAGCAGTGAAAATCCGGCGAGGGGCTATGGCTACACCTTC
TRBJ2-7,.,TRBD1,TRBV25-1,CASSITGGSYEQYF,TGTGCCAGCAGCATAACAGGGGGCAGCTACGAGCAGTACTTC
TRBJ1-5,.,TRBD1,TRBV2,CASTTDRGFQPQHF,TGTGCCAGCACAACGGACAGGGGGTTTCAGCCCCAGCATTTT
TRBJ2-5,.,TRBD1,TRBV6-1,CASSDRQGGIKTQYF,TGTGCCAGCAGTGACCGACAGGGGGGAATAAAGACCCAGTACTTC
TRBJ2-5,few,.,TRBV11-3,CASSSPYETQYF,TGTGCCAGCAGCTCTCCCTACGAGACCCAGTACTTC
TRBJ1-2,once,.,TRBV19,CASSIVSPTGGYGYGYTF,TGTGCCAGTAGTATAGTTTCGCCGACTGGGGGCTACGGCTATGGCTACACCTTC
TRBJ1-1,few,.,TRBV7-9,CASSFAENTEAFF,TGTGCCAGCAGCTTTGCGGAGAACACTGAAGCTTTCTTT
TRBJ1-3,.,.,TRBV5-4,CASSSGDSGNTIYF,TGTGCCAGCAGTTCCGGAGACTCTGGAAACACCATATATTTT
TRBJ1-4,.,.,TRBV27,CASSLSLVGEKLFF,TGTGCCAGCAGTTTATCACTAGTGGGTGAAAAACTGTTTTTT
TRBJ1-1,.,.,TRBV6-5,CASRKVSAPGTEAFF,TGTGCCAGCAGGAAAGTTTCGGCCCCGGGAACTGAAGCTTTCTTT
TRBJ1-2,.,TRBD1,TRBV5-4,CASSFGTENYGYTF,TGTGCCAGCAGCTTCGGGACAGAGAACTATGGCTACACCTTC
TRBJ2-3,.,TRBD2,TRBV19,CASTIPASGSTDTQYF,TGTGCCAGTACTATCCCCGCTAGCGGTAGCACAGATACGCAGTATTTT
TRBJ2-7,.,TRBD2,TRBV7-2,CASRSSSGISYEQYF,TGTGCCAGCAGATCCTCTAGCGGGATATCCTACGAGCAGTACTTC
TRBJ1-1,.,.,TRBV6-5,CAGDRGTEAFF,TGTGCCGGGGATAGGGGGACTGAAGCTTTCTTT
TRBJ2-1,.,TRBD2,TRBV5-1,CASQRGKREGQDEQFF,TGCGCCAGTCAAAGGGGGAAGCGGGAGGGCCAGGATGAGCAGTTCTTC
TRBJ2-3,.,TRBD2,TRBV19,CASSTLGLAGGTDTQYF,TGTGCCAGTAGTACCCTAGGACTAGCGGGGGGCACAGATACGCAGTATTTT
TRBJ1-2,.,.,TRBV7-2,CASSFRTQNGYTF,TGTGCCAGCAGCTTCAGGACTCAGAATGGCTACACCTTC
TRBJ2-1,.,.,TRBV14,CASSQEKWVGGWNEQFF,TGTGCCAGCAGCCAAGAGAAATGGGTCGGGGGTTGGAATGAGCAGTTCTTC
TRBJ2-7,.,TRBD1,TRBV19,CASSITGGSYEQYF,TGTGCCAGTAGTATAACAGGGGGTTCCTACGAGCAGTACTTC
TRBJ1-4,.,TRBD1,TRBV19,CASSKGTANNEKLFF,TGTGCCAGTAGTAAGGGGACAGCTAACAATGAAAAACTGTTTTTT
TRBJ2-7,.,.,TRBV29-1,CSVRGSNEQYF,TGCAGCGTCCGCGGTTCGAACGAGCAGTACTTC
TRBJ1-5,.,.,TRBV2,CASSEDPGSRTF,TGTGCCAGCAGTGAAGACCCCGGGTCTCGAACCTTT
TRBJ1-2,few,.,TRBV2,CASSTRHGYTF,TGTGCCAGCAGTACCCGGCATGGCTACACCTTC
TRBJ2-2,.,TRBD2,TRBV27,CASRLAGATGELFF,TGTGCCAGCAGACTAGCGGGAGCCACCGGGGAGCTGTTTTTT
TRBJ1-1,.,TRBD1,TRBV7-6,CASRREGARRSVAGPGTEAFF,TGTGCCAGCCGGCGAGAGGGGGCGAGGAGGAGTGTAGCTGGACCCGGCACTGAAGCTTTCTTT
TRBJ1-3,.,.,TRBV27,CASSSGHRSGNTIYF,TGTGCCAGCAGTTCCGGTCACCGCTCTGGAAACACCATATATTTT
TRBJ1-1,.,.,TRBV10-3,CAISDGVRMNTEAFF,TGTGCCATCAGTGATGGGGTCCGGATGAACACTGAAGCTTTCTTT
TRBJ1-1,.,.,TRBV7-3,CASSRVNTEAFF,TGTGCCAGTTCGCGGGTGAACACTGAAGCTTTCTTT
TRBJ2-7,.,.,TRBV29-1,CSVSNWGEQYF,TGCAGCGTTTCGAATTGGGGGGAGCAGTACTTC
TRBJ2-2,.,.,TRBV11-2,CASSLRQGGTGELFF,TGTGCCAGCAGCTTAAGACAGGGAGGGACCGGGGAGCTGTTTTTT
TRBJ2-3,.,TRBD2,TRBV19,CASSTYRDYTDTQYF,TGTGCCAGTAGTACTTACCGGGACTACACAGATACGCAGTATTTT
TRBJ2-1,.,.,TRBV29-1,CSVAVQSYNEQFF,TGCAGCGTCGCTGTACAGAGTTACAATGAGCAGTTCTTC
TRBJ1-2,.,.,TRBV5-6,CASRTGRFYGYTF,TGTGCCAGCAGGACCGGAAGATTCTATGGCTACACCTTC
TRBJ1-3,.,.,TRBV9,CASSPKMRQQAGNTIYF,TGTGCCAGCAGCCCCAAGATGAGGCAGCAGGCTGGAAACACCATATATTTT
TRBJ1-2,.,.,TRBV7-8,CASSPLDQGSRYTF,TGTGCCAGCAGCCCCCTTGATCAGGGATCACGCTACACCTTC
TRBJ2-3,.,TRBD2,TRBV18,CASERTSGGAEDTQYF,TGTGCCAGCGAACGGACTAGCGGGGGGGCGGAAGATACGCAGTATTTT